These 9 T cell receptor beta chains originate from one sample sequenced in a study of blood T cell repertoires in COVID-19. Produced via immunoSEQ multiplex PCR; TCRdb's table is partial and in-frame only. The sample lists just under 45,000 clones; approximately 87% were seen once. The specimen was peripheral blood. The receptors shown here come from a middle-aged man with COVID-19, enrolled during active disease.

For the CDR3, the DNA is TGTGCCAGTAGTCAGGCGACAGGGACTTACAATCAGCCCCAGCATTTT. Protein sequence: CASSQATGTYNQPQHF. The chain links TRBV19 to TRBJ1-5; 7 nucleotides align to TRBD1. The CDR3 consists of 16 residues. V shed 5 bases, J shed 3 bases, and the junction held 10 bases outside the gene matches. The germline V gene has CDR1 LNHDA and CDR2 SQIVND (reference sequence). Filled out from reference TRBV19 and TRBJ1-5, the complete variable domain reads DGGITQSPKYLFRKEGQNVTLSCEQNLNHDAMYWYRQDPGQGLRLIYYSQIVNDFQKGDIAEGYSVSREKKESFPLTVTSAQKNPTAFYLCASSQATGTYNQPQHFGDGTRLSIL.

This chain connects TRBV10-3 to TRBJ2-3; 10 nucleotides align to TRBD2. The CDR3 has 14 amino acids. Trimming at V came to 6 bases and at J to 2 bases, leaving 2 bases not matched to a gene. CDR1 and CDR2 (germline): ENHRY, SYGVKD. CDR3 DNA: TGTGCCATCAGGACTAGCGGGTCCACAGATACGCAGTATTTT. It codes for CAIRTSGSTDTQYF.

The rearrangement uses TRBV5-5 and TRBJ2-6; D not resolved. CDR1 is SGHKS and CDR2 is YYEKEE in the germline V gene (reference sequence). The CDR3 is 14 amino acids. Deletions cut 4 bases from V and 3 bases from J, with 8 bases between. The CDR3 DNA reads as TGTGCCAGCAGCCCGGGTGGTGGGGCCAACGTCCTGACTTTC. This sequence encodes CASSPGGGANVLTF.

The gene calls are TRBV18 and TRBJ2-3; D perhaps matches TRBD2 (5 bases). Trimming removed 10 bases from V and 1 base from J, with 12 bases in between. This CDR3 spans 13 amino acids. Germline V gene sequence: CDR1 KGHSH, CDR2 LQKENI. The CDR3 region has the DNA TGTGCCACCAAGTCAGCGGGCACAGATACGCAGTATTTT. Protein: CATKSAGTDTQYF.

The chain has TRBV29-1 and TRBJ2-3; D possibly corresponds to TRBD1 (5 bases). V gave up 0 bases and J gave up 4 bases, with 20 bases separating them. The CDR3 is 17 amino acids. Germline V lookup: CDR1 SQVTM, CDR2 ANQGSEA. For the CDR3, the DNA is TGCAGCGTTGAAGATTGGGAAGGGGCCCTAGGGCCAGATACGCAGTATTTT. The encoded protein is CSVEDWEGALGPDTQYF.

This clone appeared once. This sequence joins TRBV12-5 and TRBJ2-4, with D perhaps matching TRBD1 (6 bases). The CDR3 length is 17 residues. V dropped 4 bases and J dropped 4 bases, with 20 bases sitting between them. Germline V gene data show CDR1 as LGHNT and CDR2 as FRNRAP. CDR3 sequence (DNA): TGTGCTAGTGGTTGGACTGGACAGACCATGACAAAAAACATTCAGTACTTC. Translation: CASGWTGQTMTKNIQYF.

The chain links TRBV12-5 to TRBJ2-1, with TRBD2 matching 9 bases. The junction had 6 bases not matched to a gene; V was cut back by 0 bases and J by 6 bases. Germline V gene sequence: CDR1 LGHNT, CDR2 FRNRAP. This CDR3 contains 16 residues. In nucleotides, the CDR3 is TGTGCTAGTGGTTTGGTTGTAGCGGGAGTTGCCAATGAGCAGTTCTTC. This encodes CASGLVVAGVANEQFF.

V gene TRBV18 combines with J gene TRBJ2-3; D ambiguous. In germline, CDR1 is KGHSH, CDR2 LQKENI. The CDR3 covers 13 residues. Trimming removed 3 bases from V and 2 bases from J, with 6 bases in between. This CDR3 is CASSPIVTDTQYF. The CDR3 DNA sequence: TGTGCCAGCTCACCTATCGTCACAGATACGCAGTATTTT.

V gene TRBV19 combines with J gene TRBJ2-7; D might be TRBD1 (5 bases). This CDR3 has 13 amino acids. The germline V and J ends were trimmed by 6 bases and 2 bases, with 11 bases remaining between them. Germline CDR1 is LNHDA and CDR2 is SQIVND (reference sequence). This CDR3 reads CASRDRQTYEQYF. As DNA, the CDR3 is TGTGCCAGTAGGGATAGACAGACCTACGAGCAGTACTTC.